This entry concerns a single T cell receptor (beta chain). This clone has more than one count but fewer than ten. No cognate antigen has been identified for it. No much larger clone is present one base from it, and per-base qualities are unavailable. Libraries were prepared through the immunoSEQ multiplex PCR assay. Alongside multiparametric flow cytometry, deep sequencing of rearranged TCR beta loci was used to profile the T cell repertoires. TCRdb holds this immuneACCESS table with in-frame rearrangements only. Some clones are missing; in checked studies, unresolved V genes explain under half, and the rest has no known cause. Recorded for this sample are some 27,000 clones; about four fifths of them occurred a single time. The ten largest clones represent approximately 29% of the sample. This specimen belongs to a study of lymphopenia after photon versus proton radiotherapy (dated by TCRdb to about 2019). About the investigation overall: The immunological effects of photon versus proton radiation therapy were compared in patients with gastrointestinal tumors who developed high-grade lymphopenia. The goal of the study was to describe how the two radiation modalities differ in their effects on the immune system. The cohort comprised 20 patients with gastrointestinal tumors who received either photon or proton therapy and then developed lymphopenia.

Looking up the germline V gene yields CDR1 MNHNS and CDR2 SASEGT. Here V drops 8 bases and J drops 1 base, and the junction holds 5 bases not matched to any gene. There are 14 amino acids in the CDR3, from cysteine to valine inclusive. Kept here is only the CDR3 DNA, which spans 42 bases and is read in frame from base 1. Summary of the overall study and its limitations: The survival association was assessed only in patients who died, and the authors presented better survival with proton therapy as a possibility rather than a demonstrated result. Once the lymphocyte count had reached its nadir, the repertoires of photon-treated patients showed oligoclonal expansion, particularly of CD8+ Temra cells, and this expansion drove the decline in diversity. Relative stability during treatment was observed in proton-treated patients, whereas loss of naive T cells and TCR diversity and gain of effector/memory populations were observed in photon-treated patients. Across the cohort, an inverse correlation was found between a larger post-nadir drop in TCR diversity and overall survival time among patients who died.

The sequence came from a man between 50 and 59 years old with gastric cancer. The sample here was peripheral blood, taken from a patient treated with photon-based radiotherapy. The chain was built from TRBV6-1 and TRBJ2-7; TRBD1 lines up with 10 middle nucleotides. The nucleotides read TGTGCCAGCTGTCGACAGGGGGCTTCCTACGAGCAGTACGTC. Translated, this is CASCRQGASYEQYV.